This T cell receptor beta chain was captured by sequencing in a study of CD8 T cells in ankylosing spondylitis. Looked up from germline, CDR1 is SGHTA and CDR2 is FQGNSA. The CDR3 spans 14 residues. Trimming removed 5 bases at V and 2 bases at J, with 12 bases between. Study-wide findings and caveats: Ankylosing spondylitis blood seemed to carry a telltale TCR beta motif made of fewer than 10 highly homologous variants. Those disease-linked clones were CD8+; they were also relatively rare in peripheral blood.

Remarks on this clonotype: Its cognate antigen is unknown.

The authors made TCR beta libraries by quantitative 5'-RACE with molecular barcodes. One entry per CDR3 protein results from TCRdb running MiXCR on the 5' RACE reads. The sample consists of just under 550,000 distinct CDR3 sequences, about 13% of them appearing once. Sequencing was carried out using blood, either unsorted or a sorted T cell fraction (not recorded which). The rearrangement joins TRBV7-2 to TRBJ2-5; D not certain. The source is a male donor with ankylosing spondylitis. CDR3 sequence reads: CASSPGRIQETQYF. The DNA for the CDR3 is TGTGCCAGCAGCCCCGGACGGATACAAGAGACCCAGTACTTC.